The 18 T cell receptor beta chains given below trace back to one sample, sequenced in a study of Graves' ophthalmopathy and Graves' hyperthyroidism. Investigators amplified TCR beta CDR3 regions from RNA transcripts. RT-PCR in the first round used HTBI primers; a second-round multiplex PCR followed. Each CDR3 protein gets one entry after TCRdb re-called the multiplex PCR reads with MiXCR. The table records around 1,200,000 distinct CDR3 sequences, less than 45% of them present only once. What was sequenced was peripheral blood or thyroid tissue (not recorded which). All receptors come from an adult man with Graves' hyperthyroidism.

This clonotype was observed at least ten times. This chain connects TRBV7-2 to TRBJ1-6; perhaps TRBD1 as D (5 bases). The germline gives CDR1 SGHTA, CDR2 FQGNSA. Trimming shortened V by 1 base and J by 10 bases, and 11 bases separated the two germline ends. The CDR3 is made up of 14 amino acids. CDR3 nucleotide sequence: TGTGCCAGCAGCTTAGTACAGAGGGACTCACCCCTCCACTTT. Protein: CASSLVQRDSPLHF.

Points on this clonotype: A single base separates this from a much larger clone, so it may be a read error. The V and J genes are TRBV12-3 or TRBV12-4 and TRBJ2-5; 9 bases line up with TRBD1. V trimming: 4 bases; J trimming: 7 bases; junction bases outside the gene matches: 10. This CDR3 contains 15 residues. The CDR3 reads CASSSGQGSGATQYF. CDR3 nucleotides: TGTGCCAGCAGTTCGGGACAGGGTTCGGGAGCGACCCAGTACTTC.

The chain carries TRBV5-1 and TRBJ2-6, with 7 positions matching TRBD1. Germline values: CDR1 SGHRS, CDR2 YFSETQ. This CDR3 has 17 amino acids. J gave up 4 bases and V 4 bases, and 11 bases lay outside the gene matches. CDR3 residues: CASSGLTTGDGANVLTF. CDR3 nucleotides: TGCGCCAGCAGCGGACTCACCACAGGGGACGGGGCCAACGTCCTGACTTTC.

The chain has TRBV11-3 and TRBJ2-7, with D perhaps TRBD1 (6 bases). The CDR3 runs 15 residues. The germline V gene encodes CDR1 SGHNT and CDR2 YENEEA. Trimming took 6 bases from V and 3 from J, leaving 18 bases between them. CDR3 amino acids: CASSYSMVGGYEQYF. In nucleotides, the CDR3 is TGTGCCAGCAGTTACTCGATGGTAGGGGGCTACGAGCAGTACTTC. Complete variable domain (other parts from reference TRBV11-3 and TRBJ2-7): EAGVVQSPRYKIIEKKQPVAFWCNPISGHNTLYWYLQNLGQGPELLIRYENEEAVDDSQLPKDRFSAERLKGVDSTLKIQPAELGDSAVYLCASSYSMVGGYEQYFGPGTRLTVT.

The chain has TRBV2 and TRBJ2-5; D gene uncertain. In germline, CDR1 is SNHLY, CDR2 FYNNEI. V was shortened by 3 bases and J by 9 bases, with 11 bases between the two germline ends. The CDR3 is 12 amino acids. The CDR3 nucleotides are TGTGCCAGCAGTGAGAGCAATCAGCCCCAGTACTTC. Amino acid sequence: CASSESNQPQYF.

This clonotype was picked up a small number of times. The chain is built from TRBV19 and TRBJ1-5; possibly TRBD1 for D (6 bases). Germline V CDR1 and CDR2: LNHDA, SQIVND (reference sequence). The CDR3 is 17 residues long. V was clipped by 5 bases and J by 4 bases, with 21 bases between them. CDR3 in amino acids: CASSVRTALNYNQPQHF. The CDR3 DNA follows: TGTGCCAGTAGTGTCCGGACAGCCCTCAACTATAATCAGCCCCAGCATTTT. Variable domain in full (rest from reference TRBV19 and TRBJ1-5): DGGITQSPKYLFRKEGQNVTLSCEQNLNHDAMYWYRQDPGQGLRLIYYSQIVNDFQKGDIAEGYSVSREKKESFPLTVTSAQKNPTAFYLCASSVRTALNYNQPQHFGDGTRLSIL.

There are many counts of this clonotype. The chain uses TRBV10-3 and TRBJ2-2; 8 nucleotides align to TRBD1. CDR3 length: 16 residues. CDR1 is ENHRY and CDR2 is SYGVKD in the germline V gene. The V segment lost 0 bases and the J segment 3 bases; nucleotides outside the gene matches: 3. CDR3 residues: CAISESRTGHTGELFF. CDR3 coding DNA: TGTGCCATCAGTGAGTCCCGGACAGGGCACACCGGGGAGCTGTTTTTT.

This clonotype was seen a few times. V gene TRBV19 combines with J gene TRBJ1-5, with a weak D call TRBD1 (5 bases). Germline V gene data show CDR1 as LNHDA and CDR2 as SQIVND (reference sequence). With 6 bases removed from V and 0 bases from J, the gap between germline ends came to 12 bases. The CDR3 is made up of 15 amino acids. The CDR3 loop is CASSGAGNSNQPQHF. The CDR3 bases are TGTGCCAGTAGCGGGGCAGGAAATAGCAATCAGCCCCAGCATTTT.

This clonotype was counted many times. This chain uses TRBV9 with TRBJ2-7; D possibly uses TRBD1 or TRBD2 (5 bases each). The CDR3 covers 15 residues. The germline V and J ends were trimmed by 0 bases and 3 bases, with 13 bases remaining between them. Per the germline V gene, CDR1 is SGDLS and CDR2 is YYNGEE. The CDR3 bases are TGTGCCAGCAGCGTAGGGGGGAGTGGGAGCTACGAGCAGTACTTC. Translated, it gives CASSVGGSGSYEQYF. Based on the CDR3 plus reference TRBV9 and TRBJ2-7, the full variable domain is DSGVTQTPKHLITATGQRVTLRCSPRSGDLSVYWYQQSLDQGLQFLIQYYNGEERAKGNILERFSAQQFPDLHSELNLSSLELGDSALYFCASSVGGSGSYEQYFGPGTRLTVT.

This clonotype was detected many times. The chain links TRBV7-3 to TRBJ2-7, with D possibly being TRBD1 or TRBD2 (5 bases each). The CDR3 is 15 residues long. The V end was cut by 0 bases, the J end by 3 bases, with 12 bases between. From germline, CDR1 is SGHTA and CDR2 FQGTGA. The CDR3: CASSLTAGAHYEQYF. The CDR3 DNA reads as TGTGCCAGCAGCTTAACAGCCGGGGCGCACTACGAGCAGTACTTC.

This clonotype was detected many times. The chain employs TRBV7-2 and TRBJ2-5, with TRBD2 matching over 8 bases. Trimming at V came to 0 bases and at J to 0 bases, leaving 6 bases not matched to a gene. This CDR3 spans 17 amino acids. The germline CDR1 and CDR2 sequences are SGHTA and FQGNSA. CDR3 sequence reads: CASSLARASGYQETQYF. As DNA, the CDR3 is TGTGCCAGCAGCTTAGCTCGCGCTAGCGGGTACCAAGAGACCCAGTACTTC. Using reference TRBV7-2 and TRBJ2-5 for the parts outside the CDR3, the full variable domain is GAGVSQSPSNKVTEKGKDVELRCDPISGHTALYWYRQSLGQGLEFLIYFQGNSAPDKSGLPSDRFSAERTGGSVSTLTIQRTQQEDSAVYLCASSLARASGYQETQYFGPGTRLLVL.

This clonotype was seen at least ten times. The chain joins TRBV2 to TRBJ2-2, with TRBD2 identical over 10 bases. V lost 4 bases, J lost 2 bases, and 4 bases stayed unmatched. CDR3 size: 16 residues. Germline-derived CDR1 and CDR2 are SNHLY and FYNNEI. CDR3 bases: TGTGCCAGCAGTGGGACTAGCGGAATCAACACCGGGGAGCTGTTTTTT. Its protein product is CASSGTSGINTGELFF.

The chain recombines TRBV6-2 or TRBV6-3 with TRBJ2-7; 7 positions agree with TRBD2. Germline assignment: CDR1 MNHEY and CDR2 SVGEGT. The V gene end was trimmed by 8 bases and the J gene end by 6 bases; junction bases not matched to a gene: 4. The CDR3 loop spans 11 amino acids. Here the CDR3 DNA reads TGTGCCAGCGGGAGGGTTTCCGAGCAGTACTTC. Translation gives CASGRVSEQYF.

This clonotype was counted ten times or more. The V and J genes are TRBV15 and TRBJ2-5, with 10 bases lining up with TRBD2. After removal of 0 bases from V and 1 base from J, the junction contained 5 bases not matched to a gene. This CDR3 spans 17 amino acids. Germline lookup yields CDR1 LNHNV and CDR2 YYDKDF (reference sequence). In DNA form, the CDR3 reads TGTGCCACCAGCAGAGATCTGCGGACTAGCGGCCAAGAGACCCAGTACTTC. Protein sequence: CATSRDLRTSGQETQYF.

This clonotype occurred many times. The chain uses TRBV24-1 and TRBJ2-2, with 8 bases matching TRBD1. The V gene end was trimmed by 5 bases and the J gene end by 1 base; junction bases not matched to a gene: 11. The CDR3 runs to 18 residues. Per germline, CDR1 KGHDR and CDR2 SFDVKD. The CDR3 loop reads CATSGPEPDRENTGELFF. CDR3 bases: TGTGCCACCAGTGGTCCCGAACCGGACAGGGAGAACACCGGGGAGCTGTTTTTT.

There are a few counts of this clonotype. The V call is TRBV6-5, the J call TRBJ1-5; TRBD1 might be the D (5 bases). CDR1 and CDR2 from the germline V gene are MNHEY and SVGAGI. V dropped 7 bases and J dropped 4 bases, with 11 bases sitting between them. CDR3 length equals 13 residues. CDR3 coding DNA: TGTGCCAGCACTTGGGGGGAAAATCAGCCCCAGCATTTT. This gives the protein CASTWGENQPQHF.

This CDR3 reads CASSPERATYEQYF. Here the CDR3 DNA reads TGTGCCAGCAGCCCCGAGCGGGCTACCTACGAGCAGTACTTC. V usage is TRBV7-6 and J usage is TRBJ2-7; D perhaps matches TRBD2 (6 bases). The V and J ends lost 5 bases and 2 bases respectively, with 13 bases between them. The CDR3 length is 14 residues. Germline V CDR1 and CDR2: SGHVS, FNYEAQ. The full variable domain, its missing parts supplied by reference TRBV7-6 and TRBJ2-7, is GAGVSQSPRYKVTKRGQDVALRCDPISGHVSLYWYRQALGQGPEFLTYFNYEAQQDKSGLPNDRFSAERPEGSISTLTIQRTEQRDSAMYRCASSPERATYEQYFGPGTRLTVT.

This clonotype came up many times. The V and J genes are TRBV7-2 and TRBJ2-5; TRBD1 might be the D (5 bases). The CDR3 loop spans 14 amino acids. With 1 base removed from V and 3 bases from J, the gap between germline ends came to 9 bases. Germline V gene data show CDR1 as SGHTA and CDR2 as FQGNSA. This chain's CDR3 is CASSLDDREETQYF. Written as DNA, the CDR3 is TGTGCCAGCAGCTTAGACGACAGAGAAGAGACCCAGTACTTC.